The following is a TCR beta chain sequence with its context. What antigen it recognizes has not been identified. Per-nucleotide qualities are absent, and no much larger clonotype sits a single base away. Measured from the cysteine to the phenylalanine, the CDR3 is 14 residues long. The entry retains the CDR3 DNA only, 42 bases that are in frame from base 1. CDR1 and CDR2 were assigned from the germline V gene (reference sequence) as MNHEY and SMNVEV. The trim is 9 bases for V and 3 bases for J, with a gap of 14 bases between the germline ends. In the paper's terms, the time point label means: cells obtained before transplantation from donor or recipient. CD3+CD4+ and CD3+CD8+ populations were FACS-sorted from unstimulated pre-transplant donor and recipient cells taken from spleen or lymph nodes. This entry is derived from a study of graft-versus-host responses after intestinal transplantation (dated by TCRdb to the early 2020s). Turning to the overall study: Recipients received multivisceral, liver-intestinal, or isolated intestinal transplants. Every recipient was given anti-thymocyte globulin induction, then maintenance tacrolimus and steroids for around three years. Graft-versus-host and host-versus-graft alloreactive T cell clones were tracked in the graft, circulation and bone marrow after intestinal transplantation using bulk TCR-beta CDR3 sequencing. Alloreactive clones were identified by sequencing pre-transplant mixed lymphocyte reaction products and comparing them with unstimulated pre-transplant donor and recipient T cells. The cohort enrolled approximately 24 intestinal transplant recipients including one retransplant, and a few patients lacking pretransplant specimens were excluded. Donor T cell macrochimerism was defined as a peak of at least 4% donor T cells among recipient peripheral blood mononuclear cells. Rather than being sequenced by the commercial service, samples from a few later patients were sequenced in-house on an Illumina MiSeq and processed with MiXCR.

On the study overall, not on this receptor specifically: GvH clones were detected in recipient bone marrow, and some appeared earlier in ileal mucosa or blood, consistent with an intestinal mucosal origin. Early after transplant, peak levels of circulating GvH clones were found to be associated with declines in HvG clones. Patients with donor T cell macrochimerism had high GvH to HvG T cell clonal ratios in their allografts. Conclusions were limited by the relatively low number and heterogeneity of intestinal transplant patients.

The protocol used for the library was the immunoSEQ multiplex PCR assay. For most patients, genomic DNA was isolated using the Qiagen DNeasy Blood and Tissue Kit and was shipped frozen to Adaptive Biotechnologies for TCR sequencing. For most patients, high-throughput TCR-beta CDR3 sequencing of genomic DNA was performed by Adaptive Biotechnologies. The original pipeline was this. Adaptive's ImmunoSEQ software supplied the TCR sequencing data for around 19 patients, while MiXCR and VDJtools were used to process a few other patients. To correct CD4 versus CD8 sorting errors, sequences present in both subsets at a frequency ratio below 5:1 were removed. Because the origin of CDR3 nucleotide sequences shared between donor and recipient could not be assigned, those sequences were removed. Alloreactive clones required at least 2-fold expansion over unstimulated cells and minimum CFSE-low frequency of 0.002% (template counts) or 0.001% (read counts). A clone was considered mappable if detected in the sequenced pre-transplant spleen, lymph node, or MLR CFSE-low populations of the donor or recipient. The cumulative frequency of alloreactive clones was calculated as a percentage of all sequences, weighted by copy number. TCRdb obtained this table from immuneACCESS and retained in-frame rearrangements with V and J assigned. These tables miss some clones; where compared with another copy, unresolved V genes account for less than half of the shortfall, and the remainder is unexplained. Clone size and V and J calls were adopted from that table, with D and trimming inferred from the DNA. This sample lists tens of thousands of clones; nearly 90% were detected once. About 4% of the sample belongs to the ten largest clones.

This TCR came from a human donor who was the organ donor for an intestinal transplant. The rearrangement combines TRBV27 with TRBJ1-4; the D gene cannot be named for sure. Sequenced here: unstimulated CD8+ T cells sorted from spleen or lymph node cells, sampled before transplant. The nucleotide sequence is given as TGTGCCAGTGCCTGGCAGTCCCCTAATGAAAAACTGTTTTTT. It translates as CASAWQSPNEKLFF. The CDR3 plus the reference TRBV27 and TRBJ1-4 genes for the other parts give the full variable domain: EAQVTQNPRYLITVTGKKLTVTCSQNMNHEYMSWYRQDPGLGLRQIYYSMNVEVTDKGDVPEGYKVSRKEKRNFPLILESPSPNQTSLYFCASAWQSPNEKLFFGSGTQLSVL.